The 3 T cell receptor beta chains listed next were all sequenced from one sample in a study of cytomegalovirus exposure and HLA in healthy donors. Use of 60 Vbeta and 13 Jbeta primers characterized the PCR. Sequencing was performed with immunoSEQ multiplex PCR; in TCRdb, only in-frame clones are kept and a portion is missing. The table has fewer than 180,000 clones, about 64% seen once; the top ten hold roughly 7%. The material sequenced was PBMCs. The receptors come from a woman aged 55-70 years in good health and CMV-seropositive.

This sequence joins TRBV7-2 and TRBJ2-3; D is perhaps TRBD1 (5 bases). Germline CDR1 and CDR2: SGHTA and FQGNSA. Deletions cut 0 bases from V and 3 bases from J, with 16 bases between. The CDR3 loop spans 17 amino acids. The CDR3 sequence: CASSLAVAGSYTDTQYF. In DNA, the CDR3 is TGTGCCAGCAGCTTAGCCGTAGCAGGGTCGTATACAGATACGCAGTATTTT. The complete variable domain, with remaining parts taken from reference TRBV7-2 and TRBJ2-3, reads GAGVSQSPSNKVTEKGKDVELRCDPISGHTALYWYRQSLGQGLEFLIYFQGNSAPDKSGLPSDRFSAERTGGSVSTLTIQRTQQEDSAVYLCASSLAVAGSYTDTQYFGPGTRLTVL.

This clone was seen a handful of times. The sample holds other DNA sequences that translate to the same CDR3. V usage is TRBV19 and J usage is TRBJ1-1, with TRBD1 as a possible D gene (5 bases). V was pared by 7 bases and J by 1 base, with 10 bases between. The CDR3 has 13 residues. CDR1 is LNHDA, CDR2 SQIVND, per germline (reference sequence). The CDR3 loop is CASTGQRNTEAFF. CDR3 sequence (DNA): TGTGCCAGTACCGGACAACGGAACACTGAAGCTTTCTTT.

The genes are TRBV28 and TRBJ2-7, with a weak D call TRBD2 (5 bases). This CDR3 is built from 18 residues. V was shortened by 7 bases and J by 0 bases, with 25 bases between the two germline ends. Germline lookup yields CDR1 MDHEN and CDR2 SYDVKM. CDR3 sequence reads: CASTAPRDTFSSSYEQYF. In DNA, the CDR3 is TGTGCCAGCACCGCGCCGAGGGATACTTTCTCCAGCTCCTACGAGCAGTACTTC.